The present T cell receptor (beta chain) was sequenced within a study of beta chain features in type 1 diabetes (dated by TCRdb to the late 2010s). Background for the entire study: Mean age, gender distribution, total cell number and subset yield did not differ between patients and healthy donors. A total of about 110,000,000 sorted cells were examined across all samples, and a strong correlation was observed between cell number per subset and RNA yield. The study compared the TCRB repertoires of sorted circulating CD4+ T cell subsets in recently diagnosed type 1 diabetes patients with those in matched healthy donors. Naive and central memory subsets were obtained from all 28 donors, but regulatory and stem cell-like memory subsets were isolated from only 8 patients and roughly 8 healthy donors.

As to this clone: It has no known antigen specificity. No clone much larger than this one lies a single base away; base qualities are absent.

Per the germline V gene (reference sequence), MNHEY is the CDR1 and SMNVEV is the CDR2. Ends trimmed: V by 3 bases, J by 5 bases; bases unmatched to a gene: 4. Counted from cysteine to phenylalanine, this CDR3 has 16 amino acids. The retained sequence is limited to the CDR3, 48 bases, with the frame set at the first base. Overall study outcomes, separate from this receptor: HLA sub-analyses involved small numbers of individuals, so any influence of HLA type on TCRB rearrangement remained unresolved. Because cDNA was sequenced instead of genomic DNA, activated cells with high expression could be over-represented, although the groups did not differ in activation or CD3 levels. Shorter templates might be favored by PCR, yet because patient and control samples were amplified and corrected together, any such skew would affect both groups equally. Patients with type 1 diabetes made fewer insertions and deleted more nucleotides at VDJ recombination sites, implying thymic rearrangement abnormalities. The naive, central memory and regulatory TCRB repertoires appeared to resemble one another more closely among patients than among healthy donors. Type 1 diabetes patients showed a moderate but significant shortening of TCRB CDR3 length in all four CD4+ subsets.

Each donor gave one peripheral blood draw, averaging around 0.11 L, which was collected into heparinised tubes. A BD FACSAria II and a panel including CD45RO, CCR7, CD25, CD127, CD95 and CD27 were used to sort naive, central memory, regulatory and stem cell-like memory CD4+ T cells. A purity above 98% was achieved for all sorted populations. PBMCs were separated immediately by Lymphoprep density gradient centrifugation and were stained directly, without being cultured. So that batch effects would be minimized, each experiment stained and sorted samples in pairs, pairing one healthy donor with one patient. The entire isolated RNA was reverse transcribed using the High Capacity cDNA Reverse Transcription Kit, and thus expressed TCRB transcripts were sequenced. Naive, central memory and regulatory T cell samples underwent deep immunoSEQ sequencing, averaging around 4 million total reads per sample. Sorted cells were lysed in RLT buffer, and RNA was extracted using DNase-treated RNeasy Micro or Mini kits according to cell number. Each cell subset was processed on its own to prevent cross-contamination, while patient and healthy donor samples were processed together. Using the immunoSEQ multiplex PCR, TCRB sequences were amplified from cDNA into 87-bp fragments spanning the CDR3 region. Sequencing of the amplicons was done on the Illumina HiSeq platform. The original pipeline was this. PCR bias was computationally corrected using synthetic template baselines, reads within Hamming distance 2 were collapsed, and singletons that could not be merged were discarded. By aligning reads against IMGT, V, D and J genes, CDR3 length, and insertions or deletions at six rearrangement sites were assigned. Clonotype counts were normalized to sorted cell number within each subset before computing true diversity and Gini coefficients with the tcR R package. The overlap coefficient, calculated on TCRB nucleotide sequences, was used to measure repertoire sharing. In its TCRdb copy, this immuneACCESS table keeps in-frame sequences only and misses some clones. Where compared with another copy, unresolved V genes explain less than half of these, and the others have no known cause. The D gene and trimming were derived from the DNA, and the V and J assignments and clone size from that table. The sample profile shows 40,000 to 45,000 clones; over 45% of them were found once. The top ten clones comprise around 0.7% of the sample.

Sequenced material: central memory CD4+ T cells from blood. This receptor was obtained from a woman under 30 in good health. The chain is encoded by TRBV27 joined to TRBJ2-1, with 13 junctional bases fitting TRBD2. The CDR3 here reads CASSFVGLAGDNEQFF. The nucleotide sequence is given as TGTGCCAGCAGTTTCGTCGGACTAGCGGGAGACAATGAGCAGTTCTTC.